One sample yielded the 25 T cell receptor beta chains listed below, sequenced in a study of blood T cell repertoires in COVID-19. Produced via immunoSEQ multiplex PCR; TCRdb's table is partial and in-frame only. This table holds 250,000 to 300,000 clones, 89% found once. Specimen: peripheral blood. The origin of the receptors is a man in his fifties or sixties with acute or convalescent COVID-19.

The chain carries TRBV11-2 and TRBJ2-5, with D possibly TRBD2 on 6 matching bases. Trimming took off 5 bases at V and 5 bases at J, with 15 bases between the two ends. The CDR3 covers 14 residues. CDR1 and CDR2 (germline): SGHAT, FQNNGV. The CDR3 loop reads CASSPGFLAETQYF. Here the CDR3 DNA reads TGTGCCAGCAGCCCAGGGTTCCTAGCGGAGACCCAGTACTTC.

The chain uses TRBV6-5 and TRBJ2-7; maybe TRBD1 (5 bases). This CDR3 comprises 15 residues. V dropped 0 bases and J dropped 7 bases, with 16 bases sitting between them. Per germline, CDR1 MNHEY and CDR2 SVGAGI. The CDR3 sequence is CASSYSSSRVGEQYF. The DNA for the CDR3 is TGTGCCAGCAGTTACTCGAGTTCCAGGGTGGGGGAGCAGTACTTC.

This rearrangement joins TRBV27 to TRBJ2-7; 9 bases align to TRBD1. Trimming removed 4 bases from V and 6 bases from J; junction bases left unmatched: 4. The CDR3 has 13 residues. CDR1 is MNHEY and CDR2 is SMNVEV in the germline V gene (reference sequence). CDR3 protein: CASSWRDRVEQYF. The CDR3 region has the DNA TGTGCCAGCAGTTGGAGGGACAGGGTCGAGCAGTACTTC.

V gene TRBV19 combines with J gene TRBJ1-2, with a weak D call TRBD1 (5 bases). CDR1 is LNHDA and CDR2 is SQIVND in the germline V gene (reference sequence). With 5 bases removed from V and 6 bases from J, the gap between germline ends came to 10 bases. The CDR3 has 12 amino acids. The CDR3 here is CASSGHSHGYTF. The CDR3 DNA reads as TGTGCCAGTAGTGGACATTCCCATGGCTACACCTTC.

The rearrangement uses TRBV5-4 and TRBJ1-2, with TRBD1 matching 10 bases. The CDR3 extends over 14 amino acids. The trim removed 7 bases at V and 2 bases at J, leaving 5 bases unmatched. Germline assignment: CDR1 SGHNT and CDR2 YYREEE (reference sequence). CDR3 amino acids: CASARTGGNYGYTF. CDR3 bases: TGTGCCAGCGCTAGGACAGGGGGGAACTATGGCTACACCTTC.

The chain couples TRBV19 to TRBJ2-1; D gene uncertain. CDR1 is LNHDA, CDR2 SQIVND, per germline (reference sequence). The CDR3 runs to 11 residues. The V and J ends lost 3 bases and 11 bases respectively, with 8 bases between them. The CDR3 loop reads CASSMGYKQFF. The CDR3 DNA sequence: TGTGCCAGTAGTATGGGCTATAAGCAGTTCTTC. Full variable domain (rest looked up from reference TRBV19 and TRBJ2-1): DGGITQSPKYLFRKEGQNVTLSCEQNLNHDAMYWYRQDPGQGLRLIYYSQIVNDFQKGDIAEGYSVSREKKESFPLTVTSAQKNPTAFYLCASSMGYKQFFGPGTRLTVL.

Here the CDR3 reads CASSVRLVSSYNEQFF. The CDR3 bases are TGTGCCAGCAGTGTTAGACTGGTGAGCTCCTACAATGAGCAGTTCTTC. The gene calls are TRBV6-1 and TRBJ2-1, with D hard to call. V lost 4 bases and J lost 0, with 13 bases in between. The CDR3 spans 16 residues. Germline CDR1 reads MNHNS; CDR2 reads SASEGT.

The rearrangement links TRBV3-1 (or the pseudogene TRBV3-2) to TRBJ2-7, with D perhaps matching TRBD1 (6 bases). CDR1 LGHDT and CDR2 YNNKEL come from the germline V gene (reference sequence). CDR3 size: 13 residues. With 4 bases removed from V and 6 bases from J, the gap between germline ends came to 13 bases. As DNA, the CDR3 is TGTGCCAGCAGCCCGAAGATGGGGGCCGAGCAGTACTTC. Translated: CASSPKMGAEQYF.

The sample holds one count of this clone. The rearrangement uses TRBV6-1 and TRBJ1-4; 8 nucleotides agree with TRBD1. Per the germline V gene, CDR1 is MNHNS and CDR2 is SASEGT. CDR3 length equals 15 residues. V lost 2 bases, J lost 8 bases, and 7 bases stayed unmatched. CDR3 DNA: TGTGCCAGCAGTGAACGCGACAGGGGTGGGGAAAAACTGTTTTTT. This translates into CASSERDRGGEKLFF.

The CDR3 sequence: CASSLSPQGNTEAFF. In nucleotides, the CDR3 is TGTGCCAGCAGCTTGAGTCCCCAGGGGAACACTGAAGCTTTCTTT. The V gene is TRBV5-5, the J gene TRBJ1-1; D perhaps matches TRBD1 (5 bases). Trimming removed 1 base from V and 1 base from J, with 11 bases in between. This CDR3 region has 15 residues. Looked up from germline, CDR1 is SGHKS and CDR2 is YYEKEE (reference sequence).

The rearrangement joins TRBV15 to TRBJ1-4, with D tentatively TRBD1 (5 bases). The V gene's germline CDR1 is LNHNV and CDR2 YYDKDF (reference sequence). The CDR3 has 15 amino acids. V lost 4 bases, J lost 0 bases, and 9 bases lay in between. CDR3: CATSTSTATNEKLFF. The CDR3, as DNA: TGTGCCACCAGCACTTCGACAGCAACTAATGAAAAACTGTTTTTT. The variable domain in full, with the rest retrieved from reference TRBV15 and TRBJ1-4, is DAMVIQNPRYQVTQFGKPVTLSCSQTLNHNVMYWYQQKSSQAPKLLFHYYDKDFNNEADTPDNFQSRRPNTSFCFLDIRSPGLGDTAMYLCATSTSTATNEKLFFGSGTQLSVL.

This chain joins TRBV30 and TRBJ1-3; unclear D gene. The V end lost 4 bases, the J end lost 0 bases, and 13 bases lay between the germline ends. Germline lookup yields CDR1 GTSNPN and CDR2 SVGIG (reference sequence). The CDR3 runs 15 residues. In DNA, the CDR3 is TGTGCCTGGACCCTGGCAGGCCACTCTGGAAACACCATATATTTT. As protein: CAWTLAGHSGNTIYF.

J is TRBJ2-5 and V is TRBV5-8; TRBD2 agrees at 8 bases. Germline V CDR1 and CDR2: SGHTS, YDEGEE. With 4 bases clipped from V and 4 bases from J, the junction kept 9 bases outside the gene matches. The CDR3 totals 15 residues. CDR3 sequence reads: CASSPSGTRRETQYF. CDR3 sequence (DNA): TGTGCCAGCAGCCCCTCCGGGACTAGGCGAGAGACCCAGTACTTC.

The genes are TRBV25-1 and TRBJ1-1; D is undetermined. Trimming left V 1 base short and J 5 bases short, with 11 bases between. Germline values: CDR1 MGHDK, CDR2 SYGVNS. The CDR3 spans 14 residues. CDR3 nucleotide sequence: TGTGCCAGCAGTGAATTAGCCCCATTGACTGAAGCTTTCTTT. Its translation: CASSELAPLTEAFF.

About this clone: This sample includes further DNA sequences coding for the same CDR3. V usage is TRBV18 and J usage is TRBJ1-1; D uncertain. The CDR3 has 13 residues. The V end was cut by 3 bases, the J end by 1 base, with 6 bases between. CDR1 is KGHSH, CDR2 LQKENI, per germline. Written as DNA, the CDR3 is TGTGCCAGCTCACCCTCGGGGAACACTGAAGCTTTCTTT. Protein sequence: CASSPSGNTEAFF.

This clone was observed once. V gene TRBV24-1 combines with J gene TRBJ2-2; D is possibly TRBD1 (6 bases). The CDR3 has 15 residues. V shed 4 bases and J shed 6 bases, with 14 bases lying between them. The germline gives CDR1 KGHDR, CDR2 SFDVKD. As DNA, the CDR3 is TGTGCCACCAGTGACTCCTGGAGACAGGCCGGGGAGCTGTTTTTT. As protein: CATSDSWRQAGELFF.

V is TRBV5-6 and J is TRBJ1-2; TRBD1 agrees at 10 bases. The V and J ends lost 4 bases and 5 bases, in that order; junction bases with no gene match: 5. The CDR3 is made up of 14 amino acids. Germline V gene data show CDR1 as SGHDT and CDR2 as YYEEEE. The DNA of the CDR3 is TGTGCCAGCAGCACCGGGACAGGGGAGTATGGCTACACCTTC. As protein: CASSTGTGEYGYTF.

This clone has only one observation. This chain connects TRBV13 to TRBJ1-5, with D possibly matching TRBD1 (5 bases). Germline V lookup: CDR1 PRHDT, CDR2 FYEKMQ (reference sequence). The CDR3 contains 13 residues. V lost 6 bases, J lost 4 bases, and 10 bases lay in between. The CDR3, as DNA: TGTGCCAGCAGTCGGGGGTGGAATCAGCCCCAGCATTTT. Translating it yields CASSRGWNQPQHF.

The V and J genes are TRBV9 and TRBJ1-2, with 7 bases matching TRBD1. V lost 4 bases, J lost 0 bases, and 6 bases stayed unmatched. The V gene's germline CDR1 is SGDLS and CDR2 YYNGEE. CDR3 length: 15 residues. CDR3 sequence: CASSPTGTANYGYTF. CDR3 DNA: TGTGCCAGCAGCCCAACCGGGACAGCTAACTATGGCTACACCTTC.

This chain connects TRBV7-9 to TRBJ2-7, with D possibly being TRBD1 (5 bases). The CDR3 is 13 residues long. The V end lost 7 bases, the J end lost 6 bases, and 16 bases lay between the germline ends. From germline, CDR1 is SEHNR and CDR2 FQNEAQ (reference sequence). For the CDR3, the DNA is TGTGCCAGCATCCCGGAACCTAGGGGCGAGCAGTACTTC. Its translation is CASIPEPRGEQYF.

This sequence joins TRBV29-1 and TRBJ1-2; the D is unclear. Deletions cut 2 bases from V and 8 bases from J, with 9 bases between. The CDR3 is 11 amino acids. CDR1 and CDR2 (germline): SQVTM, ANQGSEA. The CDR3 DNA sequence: TGCAGCGTTGAATGGCTGGAGGGCTACACCTTC. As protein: CSVEWLEGYTF.

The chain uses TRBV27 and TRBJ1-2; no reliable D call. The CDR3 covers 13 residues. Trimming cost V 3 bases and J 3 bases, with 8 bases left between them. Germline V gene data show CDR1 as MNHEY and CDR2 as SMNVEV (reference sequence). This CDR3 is CASSLTADYGYTF. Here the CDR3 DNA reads TGTGCCAGCAGTTTGACGGCGGACTATGGCTACACCTTC.

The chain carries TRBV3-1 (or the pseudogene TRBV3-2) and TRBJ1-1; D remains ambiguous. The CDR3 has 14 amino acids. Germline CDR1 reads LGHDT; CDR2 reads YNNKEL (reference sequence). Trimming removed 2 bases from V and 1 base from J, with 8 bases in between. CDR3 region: CASSQFSPNTEAFF. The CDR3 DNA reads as TGTGCCAGCAGCCAATTCAGTCCGAACACTGAAGCTTTCTTT.

CDR3 amino acids: CAISESRTGVNTEAFF. The CDR3 bases are TGTGCCATCAGTGAGTCTCGGACAGGGGTGAACACTGAAGCTTTCTTT. This chain connects TRBV10-3 to TRBJ1-1; 9 bases match TRBD1. Losses at the gene ends were 0 bases for V and 0 bases for J; bases not matched to a gene: 2. Germline V lookup: CDR1 ENHRY, CDR2 SYGVKD. The CDR3 runs to 16 residues.

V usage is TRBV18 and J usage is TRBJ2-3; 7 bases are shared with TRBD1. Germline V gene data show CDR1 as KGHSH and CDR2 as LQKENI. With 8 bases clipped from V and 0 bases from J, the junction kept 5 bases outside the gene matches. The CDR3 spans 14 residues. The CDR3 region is CASTGASSTDTQYF. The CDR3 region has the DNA TGTGCCAGCACAGGGGCCTCTAGCACAGATACGCAGTATTTT.